This T cell receptor (beta chain) was obtained from a study of response to subunit inactivated influenza vaccine. Study findings and constraints: Authors suggested few new T cells are recruited by each seasonal influenza vaccination.

TCRdb called the RT-PCR reads again in MiXCR, with one record for every CDR3 protein. The table lists hundreds of thousands of distinct CDR3 sequences, about 15% of them singletons. This clonotype has more than one count but fewer than ten. Its specificity is not known. The CDR3 is 15 amino acids. V was clipped by 5 bases and J by 1 base; unmatched bases: 2. The genes are TRBV12-3 or TRBV12-4 and TRBJ2-1, with TRBD2 matching 10 bases. This sequence originates from a man aged 50-75 years who received an inactivated influenza vaccine. The starting material was CD4+ T cells sorted from PBMCs, obtained roughly 24 months after vaccination. The CDR3 DNA is TGTGCCAGCAGTAAACTAGCGGGATCCTACAATGAGCAGTTCTTC. Translation gives CASSKLAGSYNEQFF.